The present TCR beta chain was sequenced within a study of identical twins. V was pared by 5 bases and J by 4 bases, with 5 bases of the junction left unmatched. CDR3 length: 16 residues. TCRdb processed the 5' RACE reads anew with MiXCR; each CDR3 protein has one entry. Of 200,000 to 250,000 distinct CDR3 sequences in the sample, roughly 7% were seen once. About this clonotype itself: Its antigen is unidentified.

Study findings and constraints: Low generation-probability sequences were in excess among twin-shared out-of-frame alpha sequences.

In addition, the sample was reused for a study of yellow fever vaccine responses in identical twins.

This TCR was sampled from a young woman in good health. Material for sequencing was memory (CD45RO+) T cells sorted from blood. The rearrangement links TRBV12-3 or TRBV12-4 to TRBJ2-1; TRBD2 aligns across 13 bases. The CDR3 nucleotides are TGTGCCAGCAGTCGACTAGCGGGAGGCCCATACAATGAGCAGTTCTTC. Translated, it gives CASSRLAGGPYNEQFF.